The text below deals with one T cell receptor (beta chain). The specificity of this receptor is unknown. No base quality values were provided; no much bigger clone lies one nucleotide off. To sequence the TCRbeta CDR3 region, genomic DNA was isolated from the sorted cells. The immunoSEQ Assay was used to sequence the TCRbeta CDR3 regions. TCRdb retrieved this table from immuneACCESS and kept in-frame rearrangements only. Not all clones are present; in checked studies, unresolved V genes account for under half, and no reason is known for the remainder. The sample table records around 80,000 clones; 80% to 95% of these occur just once. The leading ten clones occupy over 0.55% of the sample. These data originate in a study of OX40 agonist ivuxolimab in advanced cancers. Looking at the study overall: Ivuxolimab was a fully human IgG2 agonistic monoclonal antibody targeting the costimulatory receptor OX40 (CD134). In the dose-escalation cohort, 82.7% of patients were male, and the mean age was roughly 60 years, with a range of about 20 to 90. The paper covers the monotherapy dose-escalation part of the phase I ivuxolimab trial, which included N ≈ 52 patients. Intravenous ivuxolimab was administered to patients every 2 weeks at six dose levels: 0.01, 0.1, 0.3, 1.5, 3 and 10 mg/kg. The purpose of peripheral TCRbeta sequencing was to test whether ivuxolimab changed TCR sequence diversity and led to clonal T-cell expansion. Prior anti-PD-1, anti-PD-L1 or anti-CTLA-4 therapy was permitted, and approximately 41% of dose-escalation patients had received checkpoint inhibitors. Partial responses were achieved by three dose-escalation patients, of whom one had hepatocellular carcinoma and two had cutaneous melanoma. Of the 50 or so patients in dose escalation, about 20 had hepatocellular carcinoma, about 15 had melanoma, 9 had renal cell carcinoma and 9 had head and neck cancer.

Broad study findings and their caveats: Which antigens the clonally expanded peripheral T cells were specific for was not determined. After ivuxolimab, expanded clones were on average more numerous among CD8+ T cells than among CD4+ T cells. At doses of 0.1 to 3.0 mg/kg, clonal expansion of both CD4+ and CD8+ T cells in blood was seen between baseline and week 6. In the 0.1-3.0 mg/kg groups, partial responders had among the lowest normalized peripheral clonal expansion, particularly in CD8+ T cells. Low levels of normalized T-cell clonal expansion were also seen in some patients who did not respond.

CDR1 and CDR2 are read off the germline V gene as SGHDN and FVKESK. The CDR3 runs 16 amino acids, cysteine and phenylalanine included. CDR3 DNA is the only sequence kept; it has 48 bases, read in frame from the first base. Unmatched junction bases come to 10, with V trimmed by 5 bases and J by 2 bases. The trial excluded patients who had a history of autoimmune disease or were on systemic immunosuppression. Peripheral blood for TCR sequencing was collected from all dose cohorts at baseline, on cycle 4 day 1, and on cycle 7 day 1. Samples were obtained from an open-label, multicenter, first-in-human phase I dose-escalation trial of ivuxolimab. The trial enrolled adults with locally advanced or metastatic head and neck squamous cell, hepatocellular, melanoma or renal cell carcinoma. Before TCR sequencing, CD4+ and CD8+ T cells were separately sorted from peripheral blood.

The chain was built from TRBV14 and TRBJ2-3, with 7 bases matching TRBD1. This clonotype originated in an adult with an advanced solid tumor such as melanoma, head and neck, liver or kidney cancer. The sequences come from CD4+ or CD8+ T cells sorted from blood, collected in a trial of the OX40 agonist ivuxolimab. The sequence in DNA is TGTGCCAGCAGCTCAAGGGTACAGGGGTACACAGATACGCAGTATTTT. Its translation is CASSSRVQGYTDTQYF.